A selection of T cell receptor beta chains follows, all from one sample in a study of OX40 agonist ivuxolimab in advanced cancers. Only in-frame clones appear in the TCRdb table, and some are missing; sequencing was by immunoSEQ multiplex PCR. The sample records fewer than 70,000 clones, approximately 85% being singletons. The sequencing used CD4+ or CD8+ T cells sorted from blood, collected in a trial of the OX40 agonist ivuxolimab. These TCRs come from an adult with an advanced solid tumor such as melanoma, head and neck, liver or kidney cancer. CDR3s include the opening cysteine and the closing phenylalanine or tryptophan. A D gene is named only where the DNA matches it firmly. The size field is filled for only some rows; it gives once, few, many or a size class.

>.|TRBJ2-6|TRBV10-2|.
TGCGCCAGCAGGAAGGGGGGCTCTGGGGCCAACGTCCTGACTTTC
CASRKGGSGANVLTF
>.|TRBJ2-1|TRBV11-3|.
TGTGCCAGCAGCTTAGGGCCGTGGAATGAGCAGTTCTTC
CASSLGPWNEQFF
>.|TRBJ2-2|TRBV19|.
TGTGCCAGTAGTAGCAATAAAGTAGCGGCGAACACCGGGGAGCTGTTTTTT
CASSSNKVAANTGELFF
>.|TRBJ2-5|TRBV27|.
TGTGCCAGCAGCCCGGAGGAATTAGAGACCCAGTACTTC
CASSPEELETQYF
>TRBD2|TRBJ2-7|TRBV28|.
TGTGCCAGCAGCCAGACCGGGGGGTACGAGCAGTACTTC
CASSQTGGYEQYF
>.|TRBJ1-5|TRBV9|.
TGTGCCAGCAGCCCCCGGGGGATGGGTCAGCCCCAGCATTTT
CASSPRGMGQPQHF
>.|TRBJ1-4|TRBV9|.
TGTGCCAGCAGCGTAGAGAGGGGTCGTGATGAAAAACTGTTTTTT
CASSVERGRDEKLFF
>.|TRBJ2-1|TRBV2|few
TGTGCCAGCAGGCAGGCGGGCAATGAGCAGTTCTTC
CASRQAGNEQFF
>.|TRBJ2-7|TRBV5-4|.
TGTGCCAGCAGCTTGGCAACCTACGAGCAGTACTTC
CASSLATYEQYF
>.|TRBJ2-1|TRBV5-5|.
TGTGCCAGCAGCTCGGGTAGAGACAATGAGCAGTTCTTC
CASSSGRDNEQFF
>TRBD2|TRBJ2-3|TRBV9|once
TGTGCCAGCAGCGTAGGGACTAGCGGGAGAGATACGCAGTATTTT
CASSVGTSGRDTQYF
>TRBD1|TRBJ2-6|TRBV7-3|.
TGTGCCAGCAGCTTTGGACAGGGAGGTGGGGCCAACGTCCTGACTTTC
CASSFGQGGGANVLTF
>.|TRBJ2-5|TRBV28|.
TGTGCCAGCACCGAGGGACGGCTGGTGGAGACCCAGTACTTC
CASTEGRLVETQYF
>TRBD2|TRBJ2-2|TRBV10-3|.
TGTGCCATCAGTGAGTCGACTAGCGGGACGAACACCGGGGAGCTGTTTTTT
CAISESTSGTNTGELFF
>.|TRBJ2-1|TRBV9|once
TGTGCCAGCAGCCCTCGAGGCAGGGAAGGTGAGCAGTTCTTC
CASSPRGREGEQFF
>TRBD1|TRBJ1-5|TRBV10-3|.
TGTGCCATCAGCTCCGGACAGGATAGCAATCAGCCCCAGCATTTT
CAISSGQDSNQPQHF
>.|TRBJ2-7|TRBV30|.
TGTGCCTGGAGTCCGACAGATCCAGACGAGCAGTACTTC
CAWSPTDPDEQYF
>.|TRBJ1-5|TRBV19|.
TGTGCCAGTAGTATAAACGTAGGGCAGGGTGATCAGCCCCAGCATTTT
CASSINVGQGDQPQHF
>TRBD2|TRBJ2-5|TRBV4-3|.
TGCGCCAGCAGCCAAAGTTACGGGGGGGCCGGGGAGACCCAGTACTTC
CASSQSYGGAGETQYF
>.|TRBJ1-1|TRBV4-2|few
TGTGCCAGCAGCCAAGACATGAACACTGAAGCTTTCTTT
CASSQDMNTEAFF
>TRBD1|TRBJ1-1|TRBV10-3|.
TGTGCCATCAGTGGGACAGGGGCCGGGACTGAAGCTTTCTTT
CAISGTGAGTEAFF
>TRBD2|TRBJ2-3|TRBV5-1|.
TGCGCCAGCAGCTTGGGTCTAGCGGTAAGCACAGATACGCAGTATTTT
CASSLGLAVSTDTQYF
>.|TRBJ2-3|TRBV5-4|.
TGTGCCAGCAGGGAGGGAAAACGGGGTCCTTGGGCAGATACGCAGTATTTT
CASREGKRGPWADTQYF
>.|TRBJ1-5|TRBV27|.
TGTGCCAGCAGTTTAAGGGGGGCTACCGGTCAGCCCCAGCATTTT
CASSLRGATGQPQHF
>.|TRBJ2-7|TRBV28|.
TGTGCCAGCAGTTTTGGGGTCCGCGAGCAGTACTTC
CASSFGVREQYF
>.|TRBJ2-5|TRBV7-2|.
TGTGCCAGCAGCTTAGGCAGGGTAGAGACCCAGTACTTC
CASSLGRVETQYF
>.|TRBJ2-1|TRBV14|.
TGTGCCAGCAGCCAGGCTTACGGCGGTCAAGACAATGAGCAGTTCTTC
CASSQAYGGQDNEQFF
>TRBD1|TRBJ2-7|TRBV5-4|.
TGTGCCAGCAGGAGGGACAGGGTGTCGTCCTACGAGCAGTACTTC
CASRRDRVSSYEQYF
>TRBD1|TRBJ1-4|TRBV28|.
TGTGCCAGCATCAGGGGGGGTAATAATGAAAAACTGTTTTTT
CASIRGGNNEKLFF
>.|TRBJ2-2|TRBV7-2|once
TGTGCCAGCAGCCCGAGGTGGACAACCATCTCCGGGGAGCTGTTTTTT
CASSPRWTTISGELFF
>TRBD2|TRBJ2-1|TRBV2|.
TGTGCCAGCAAGAGCGGGGGAGGGAATGAGCAGTTCTTC
CASKSGGGNEQFF
>TRBD2|TRBJ2-1|TRBV11-3|.
TGTGCCAGCAGCCGCTCGACTAGCGGCTACAATGAGCAGTTCTTC
CASSRSTSGYNEQFF
>TRBD2|TRBJ2-3|TRBV5-1|.
TGCGCCAGCAGCTTAGGACTAGCGGACGATACGCAGTATTTT
CASSLGLADDTQYF
>TRBD2|TRBJ2-3|TRBV27|.
TGTGCCAGCAGTCCCCTAGCGGGGGGCCCAGATACGCAGTATTTT
CASSPLAGGPDTQYF
>TRBD1|TRBJ2-7|TRBV28|.
TGTGCCAGCACGCGGAGCAGGGGGCTGGACGAGCAGTACTTC
CASTRSRGLDEQYF
>.|TRBJ2-3|TRBV9|.
TGTGCCAGCAGCCCCCAACTCGTAGATACGCAGTATTTT
CASSPQLVDTQYF
>.|TRBJ2-5|TRBV5-1|.
TGCGCCAGCAGCTTGGCCATGGCAGGGAGTACGGAGACCCAGTACTTC
CASSLAMAGSTETQYF
>TRBD2|TRBJ2-1|TRBV18|.
TGTGCCAGCTCACCTATAGCGGGGGGTCGTTCTGAGCAGTTCTTC
CASSPIAGGRSEQFF
>.|TRBJ1-2|TRBV28|.
TGTGCCAGCAGTTTTGCCGGGGCGGGCTACACCTTC
CASSFAGAGYTF
>TRBD1|TRBJ2-1|TRBV28|.
TGTGCCAGCAGTCGTCGGACAGGGGCGGTCTACAATGAGCAGTTCTTC
CASSRRTGAVYNEQFF
>.|TRBJ1-1|TRBV6-1|.
TGTGCCAGCAGTGGAATCAGGGAGGCTTTCTTT
CASSGIREAFF
>TRBD1|TRBJ1-1|TRBV4-1|.
TGCGCCAGCAGCCTCCCGGGGGGACAGAGAAACACTGAAGCTTTCTTT
CASSLPGGQRNTEAFF
>TRBD1|TRBJ2-3|TRBV7-2|few
TGTGCCAGCAGCTTGGACAGGAGCACAGATACGCAGTATTTT
CASSLDRSTDTQYF
>TRBD1|TRBJ2-7|TRBV27|.
TGTGCCAGCTCGGGACAGGGGGCGGGTGAGCAGTACTTC
CASSGQGAGEQYF
>.|TRBJ2-7|TRBV19|once
TGTGCCAGTAGTATCGGTTCGACAGGTCGCCGGGCCGAGCAGTACTTC
CASSIGSTGRRAEQYF
>TRBD2|TRBJ2-7|TRBV7-3|medium-sized
TGTGCCAGCAGCTTAGGTCGGGAGGAGTACGAGCAGTACTTC
CASSLGREEYEQYF
>.|TRBJ1-1|TRBV4-1|.
TGCGCCAGCAGCCAAGCAAGGGATTTGAACACTGAAGCTTTCTTT
CASSQARDLNTEAFF
>TRBD2|TRBJ2-1|TRBV7-8|.
TGTGCCAGCAGCCCTCCTAGCGGAGAGGTCCGAAACAATGAGCAGTTCTTC
CASSPPSGEVRNNEQFF
>.|TRBJ1-4|TRBV4-1|.
TGCGCCAGCAGCCAAGATCCGATTTCTTCGCGCACTAATGAAAAACTGTTTTTT
CASSQDPISSRTNEKLFF
>.|TRBJ1-2|TRBV6-6|.
TGTGCCAGCAGTCCCGGGGAGTTTAACTATGGCTACACCTTC
CASSPGEFNYGYTF
>.|TRBJ1-2|TRBV18|few
TGTGCCAGCTCACCGGAAGAAGGTACTGGCTACACCTTC
CASSPEEGTGYTF
>TRBD1|TRBJ2-7|TRBV19|.
TGTGCCAGTAGTAGGGGGACAGGGACCTACGAGCAGTACTTC
CASSRGTGTYEQYF
>.|TRBJ1-1|TRBV7-9|.
TGTGCCAGCAGCTTATCCGGGGGCGGGGATGCTTTCTTT
CASSLSGGGDAFF